This T cell receptor (beta chain) originates from a study of blood T cell repertoires in COVID-19 (dated by TCRdb to the early 2020s). With regard to the full study: Samples from collaborators originated in the United States, Italy and Spain and spanned both the acute and convalescent phases of COVID-19. The repertoires were made available in a free public database intended to serve as a resource for research on the immune response to SARS-CoV-2. The dataset comprised deeply sampled blood TCRbeta repertoires from subjects exposed to, actively infected with, or recovered from COVID-19. The prospective study material was composed of cDNA or gDNA derived from T cells, B-cell-depleted T cells, or PBMCs. Where available, HLA class I and class II types were taken from metadata supplied by the sample provider and were not determined by assay-based typing. Sample metadata almost always included a de-identified subject ID, COVID-19 status, age in years and sex. Samples were obtained from the ongoing ImmuneRACE study (first 160 participants) and from about 1,300 subjects provided by 6 global collaborators. The study at large found these results: The quantity of clinical and demographic metadata differed by source and by participant and was supplied without curation.

At the junction V is shortened by 1 base and J by 6 bases, with 4 bases in between. Taken from cysteine to phenylalanine, the CDR3 has 11 residues. The entry retains the CDR3 DNA only, 33 bases that are in frame from base 1. CDR1 and CDR2 are drawn from the germline V gene (reference sequence): LNHDA, SQIVND. Concerning this clone: It has no known antigen specificity. Nothing much larger sits one base from this clone, and base qualities are not available.

TCRbeta CDR3 regions were amplified from genomic DNA by means of the immunoSEQ Assay, a bias-controlled multiplex PCR. The published analysis was carried out like this. Nucleated cell counts per sample were estimated from amplification of reference gene primers within the assay. To quantify the absolute abundance of each unique TCRbeta CDR3 rearrangement, sequence reads were collapsed and filtered. For each sample, productive Simpson clonality was calculated by taking the square root of Simpson's diversity index across productive rearrangements. Not all clones reach the TCRdb copy of this immuneACCESS table, which keeps in-frame sequences only. Checked studies attribute under half of the gap to unresolved V genes and leave the rest unexplained. V and J calls and clone size are given by that table; D and trimming were obtained from the DNA. The sample table records approximately 160,000 clones; more than 75% of these occur just once. The top ten clones comprise 7% to 7.5% of the sample.

Enrolling through a virtual design, the prospective study's participants ranged in age from roughly 18 to 89 years and lived across some 23 United States geographic areas. To assign participants to cohorts, the prospective study relied on clinical history that participants themselves reported in a screening survey and a study questionnaire. For ImmuneRACE Cohort 3, a participant was defined as recovered based on two consecutive negative NP/OP PCR tests, clearance by a healthcare professional, or resolution of symptoms. Each participant in the prospective study had whole blood, serum and a nasopharyngeal or oropharyngeal swab collected by mobile phlebotomists. Prospective study participants could optionally give additional blood draws and questionnaires over a roughly two-month period. Prospective study blood samples were shipped either frozen or at room temperature before DNA extraction.

Sequencing was done on a sample of PBMCs or T cells enriched from blood (not recorded which). This receptor was taken from a woman aged 45-60 years who had recovered from COVID-19. The rearrangement combines TRBV19 with TRBJ2-7, with the D gene not clear enough to name. The CDR3 protein: CASSIAGEQYF. The nucleotides read TGTGCCAGTAGTATAGCAGGCGAGCAGTACTTC.